Ten or more counts support the clone carrying this TCR beta chain. What it recognizes is unknown. Trimming cost V 0 bases and J 8 bases; bases outside gene matches: 6. Germline assignment: CDR1 ENHRY and CDR2 SYGVKD. This CDR3 region has 15 residues. The data were taken from a study of T cells in Graves' hyperthyroidism and ophthalmopathy. Turning to the study itself: Peripheral blood was collected at initial diagnosis, before any treatment.

Whole-study results and caveats: In validation, the model predicted ophthalmopathy. These predictions came a median about 6.5 months before onset.

The study based diagnoses on clinical symptoms, serum thyroxine and TRAb, thyroid ultrasound and orbital computed tomography. TCR beta CDR3 regions were amplified from RNA. With the HTBI primer set, the TCR CDR3 went through a first round of RT-PCR. TCRdb analysed the multiplex PCR reads with MiXCR anew, one entry per CDR3 protein. The sample has about 360,000 distinct CDR3 sequences; 13% are singletons. This TCR was sampled from a woman under 30 with Graves' hyperthyroidism. The V call is TRBV10-3, the J call TRBJ1-4; 7 bases map to TRBD1. Sequenced input: blood. CDR3 bases: TGTGCCATCAGTGAGTCGACAGGGTTATGGGAAAAACTGTTTTTT. Its protein product is CAISESTGLWEKLFF.